This T cell receptor beta chain came from a study of long-term antiretroviral therapy in people with HIV. The authors ran the immunoSEQ assay, v3.0, at survey level. TCRdb keeps only in-frame clones here, not all; method: immunoSEQ multiplex PCR. The sample includes 35,000 to 55,000 clones, about 95% of them seen just once. V was shortened by 3 bases and J by 14 bases, with 11 bases between the two germline ends. This CDR3 comprises 11 residues. CDR1 is SGHAT, CDR2 FQNNGV, per germline. The sample here was unsorted PBMCs, taken 3.7 years after starting antiretroviral therapy. The chain links TRBV11-2 to TRBJ2-1, with D possibly TRBD2 on 6 matching bases. The receptor was isolated from a woman in her forties or fifties with HIV. The CDR3 here is CASSFGEVEFF. The CDR3, as DNA: TGTGCCAGCAGCTTCGGGGAGGTTGAGTTCTTC.